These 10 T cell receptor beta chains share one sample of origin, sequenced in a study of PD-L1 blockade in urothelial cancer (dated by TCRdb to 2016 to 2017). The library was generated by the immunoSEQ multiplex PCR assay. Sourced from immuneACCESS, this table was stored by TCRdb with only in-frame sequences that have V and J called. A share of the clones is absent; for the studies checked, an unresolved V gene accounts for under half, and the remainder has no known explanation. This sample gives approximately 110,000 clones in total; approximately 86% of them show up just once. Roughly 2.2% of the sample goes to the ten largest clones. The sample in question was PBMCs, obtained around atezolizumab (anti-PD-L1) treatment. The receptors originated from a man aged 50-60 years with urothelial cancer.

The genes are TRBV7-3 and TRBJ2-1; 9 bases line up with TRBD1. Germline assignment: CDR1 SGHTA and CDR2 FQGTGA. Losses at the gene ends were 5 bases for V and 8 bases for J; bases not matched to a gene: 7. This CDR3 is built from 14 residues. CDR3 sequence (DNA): TGTGCCAGCAGCGTGACAGGGGGTTTAGATGAGCAGTTCTTC. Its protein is CASSVTGGLDEQFF.

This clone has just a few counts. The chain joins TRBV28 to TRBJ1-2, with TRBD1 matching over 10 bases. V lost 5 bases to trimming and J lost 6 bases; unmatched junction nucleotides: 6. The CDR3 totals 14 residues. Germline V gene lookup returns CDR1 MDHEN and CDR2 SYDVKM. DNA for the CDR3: TGTGCCAGCAGTCCACCGGGACAGGGGAATGGCTACACCTTC. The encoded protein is CASSPPGQGNGYTF.

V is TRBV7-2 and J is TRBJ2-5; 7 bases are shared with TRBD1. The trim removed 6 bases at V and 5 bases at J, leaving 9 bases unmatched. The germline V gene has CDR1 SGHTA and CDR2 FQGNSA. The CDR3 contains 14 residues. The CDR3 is CASRTGISLETQYF. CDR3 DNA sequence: TGTGCCAGCAGGACAGGGATTAGTCTGGAGACCCAGTACTTC.

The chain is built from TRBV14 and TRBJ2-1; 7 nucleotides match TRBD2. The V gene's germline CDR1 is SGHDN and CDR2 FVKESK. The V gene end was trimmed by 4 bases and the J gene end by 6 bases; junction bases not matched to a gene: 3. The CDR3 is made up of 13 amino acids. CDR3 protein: CASSLRTSNEQFF. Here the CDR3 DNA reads TGTGCCAGCAGCCTAAGGACTAGCAATGAGCAGTTCTTC. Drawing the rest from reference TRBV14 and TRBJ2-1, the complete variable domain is EAGVTQFPSHSVIEKGQTVTLRCDPISGHDNLYWYRRVMGKEIKFLLHFVKESKQDESGMPNNRFLAERTGGTYSTLKVQPAELEDSGVYFCASSLRTSNEQFFGPGTRLTVL.

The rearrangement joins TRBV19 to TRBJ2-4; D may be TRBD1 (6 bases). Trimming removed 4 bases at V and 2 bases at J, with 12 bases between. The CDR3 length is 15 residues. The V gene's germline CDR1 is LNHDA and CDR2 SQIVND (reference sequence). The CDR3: CASSTVQGTKNIQYF. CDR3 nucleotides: TGTGCCAGTAGTACCGTACAGGGTACCAAAAACATTCAGTACTTC.

The CDR3 here is CASSLASGEQFF. The CDR3 nucleotides are TGTGCCAGCAGCTTGGCTAGCGGTGAGCAGTTCTTC. V usage is TRBV5-6 and J usage is TRBJ2-1; 7 bases fit TRBD2. Germline V CDR1 and CDR2: SGHDT, YYEEEE. The CDR3 covers 12 residues. J gave up 9 bases and V 0 bases, and 0 bases lay outside the gene matches.

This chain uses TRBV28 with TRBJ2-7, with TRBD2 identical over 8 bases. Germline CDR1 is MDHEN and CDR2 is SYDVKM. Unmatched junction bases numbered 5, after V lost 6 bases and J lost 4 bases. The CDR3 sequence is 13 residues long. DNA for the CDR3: TGTGCCAGCAGGGCGGGAGGTGGGTACGAGCAGTACTTC. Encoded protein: CASRAGGGYEQYF.

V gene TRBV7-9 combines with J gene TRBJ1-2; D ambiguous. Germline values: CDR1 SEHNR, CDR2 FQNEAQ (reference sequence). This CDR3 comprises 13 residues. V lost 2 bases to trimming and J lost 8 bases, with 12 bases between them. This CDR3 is CASSLSRLRGYTF. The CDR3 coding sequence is TGTGCCAGCAGCTTATCGCGATTGCGAGGCTACACCTTC.

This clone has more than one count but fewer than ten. The CDR3 here is CASSALLIAGELFF. DNA of the CDR3: TGTGCCAGCAGCGCTTTGTTGATAGCCGGGGAGCTGTTTTTT. The chain combines TRBV7-2 with TRBJ2-2; D remains unclear. Germline V lookup: CDR1 SGHTA, CDR2 FQGNSA. The CDR3 runs 14 residues. V lost 5 bases to trimming and J lost 6 bases, with 13 bases between them.

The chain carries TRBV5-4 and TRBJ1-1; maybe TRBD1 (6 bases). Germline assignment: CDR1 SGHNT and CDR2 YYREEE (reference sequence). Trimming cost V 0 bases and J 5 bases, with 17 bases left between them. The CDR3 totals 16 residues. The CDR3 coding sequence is TGTGCCAGCAGCTTGGATGTCGGGGGGCTTGGTACTGAAGCTTTCTTT. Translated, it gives CASSLDVGGLGTEAFF.